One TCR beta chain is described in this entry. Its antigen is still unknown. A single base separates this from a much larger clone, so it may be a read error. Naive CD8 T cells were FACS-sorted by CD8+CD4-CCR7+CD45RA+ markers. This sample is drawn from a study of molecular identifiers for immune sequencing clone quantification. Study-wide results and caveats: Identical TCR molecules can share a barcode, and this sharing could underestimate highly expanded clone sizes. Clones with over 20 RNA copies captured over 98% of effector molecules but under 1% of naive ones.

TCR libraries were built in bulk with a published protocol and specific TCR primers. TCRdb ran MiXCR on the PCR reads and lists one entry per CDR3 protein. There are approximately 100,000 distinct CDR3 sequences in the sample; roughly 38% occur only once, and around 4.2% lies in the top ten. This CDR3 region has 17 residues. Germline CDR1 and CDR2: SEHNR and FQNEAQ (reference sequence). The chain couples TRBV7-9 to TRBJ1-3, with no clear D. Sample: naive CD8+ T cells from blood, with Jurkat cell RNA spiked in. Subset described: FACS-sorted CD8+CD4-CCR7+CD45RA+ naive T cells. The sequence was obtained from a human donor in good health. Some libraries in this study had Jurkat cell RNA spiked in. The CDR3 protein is CASSLVGIRASGNTINF. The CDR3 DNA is TGTGCCAGCAGCTTAGTCGGCATCCGGGCATCTGGAAACACCATAAATTTT. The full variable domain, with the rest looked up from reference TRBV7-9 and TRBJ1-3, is DTGVSQNPRHKITKRGQNVTFRCDPISEHNRLYWYRQTLGQGPEFLTYFQNEAQLEKSRLLSDRFSAERPKGSFSTLEIQRTEQGDSAMYLCASSLVGIRASGNTINFGEGSWLTVV.